This note documents a single TCR beta chain sequence. Participants reported their clinical history, and cohort assignment relied on those reports. Profiling relied on immunoSEQ multiplex PCR, and the TCRdb table lists in-frame clones only, not all of them. The sample lists under 450,000 clones, over 80% occurring once. These data belong to a study of blood T cell repertoires in COVID-19. There are 16 residues in the CDR3. Per the germline V gene, CDR1 is LNHDA and CDR2 is SQIVND (reference sequence). Trimming cost V 2 bases and J 2 bases, with 13 bases left between them. This receptor was identified in a woman between 50 and 59 years old who had recovered from COVID-19. The rearrangement links TRBV19 to TRBJ1-5; D gene unclear. The sample was PBMCs or T cells enriched from blood (not recorded which). CDR3 amino acids: CASSIRGLWGNQPQHF. Written as DNA, the CDR3 is TGTGCCAGTAGTATACGCGGTCTATGGGGCAATCAGCCCCAGCATTTT.